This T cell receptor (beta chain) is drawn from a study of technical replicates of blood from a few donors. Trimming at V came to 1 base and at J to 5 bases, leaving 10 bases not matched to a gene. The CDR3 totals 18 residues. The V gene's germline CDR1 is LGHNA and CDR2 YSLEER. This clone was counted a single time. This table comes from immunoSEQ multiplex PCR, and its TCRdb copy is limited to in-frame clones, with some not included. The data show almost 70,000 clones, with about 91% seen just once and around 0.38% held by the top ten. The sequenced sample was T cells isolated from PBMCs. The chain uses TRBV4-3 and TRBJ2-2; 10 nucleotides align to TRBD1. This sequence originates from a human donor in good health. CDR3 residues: CASSQGFWDRGWTGELFF. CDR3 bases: TGCGCCAGCAGCCAAGGGTTCTGGGACAGGGGTTGGACCGGGGAGCTGTTTTTT.